The present entry profiles one T cell receptor (beta chain) with its context. No cognate antigen has been identified for it. Base-call qualities are not available, and no considerably larger clone is one nucleotide away. The cohort consisted of 650 to 700 healthy bone marrow donors. All cohort members were sampled while nominally healthy, although unrecorded immune exposures were likely present. The donor was CMV seronegative and belonged to the group of 352 seronegative cohort members. Every donor gave a peripheral blood sample, and the peripheral blood mononuclear cells from that sample were used for TCR beta sequencing. Genomic DNA extraction from the blood cell samples was performed with the Qiagen DNeasy Blood Extraction Kit. This entry is derived from a study of cytomegalovirus exposure and HLA in healthy donors (dated by TCRdb to about 2017). Broadly, across the study: An earlier analysis of about 560 of the donors reported approximately 260 Gb of sequence data and approximately 120 million unique TCR beta sequences obtained from around 190 million T cells. Around 320 gigabases of sequencing data and roughly 90 million unique TCR sequences were included in an early release covering roughly 600 HLA-typed donors. Among the roughly 410 genotyped donors, approximately 81% belonged to the genetic ancestry cluster associated with self-reported Caucasian donors. The study was designed to test whether signatures of past pathogen exposure could be identified by cataloging public T cell receptors. The T cell repertoires of several hundred subjects were profiled by immunosequencing and related to cytomegalovirus serostatus. Besides the first cohort of around 670 subjects, a separate validation cohort made up of roughly 120 different subjects was used. High-throughput TCR immunosequencing, statistical association of individual TCRs with disease status, and machine learning were combined to predict cytomegalovirus infection status. A later analysis re-examined previously published TCR beta repertoires from just over 650 donors and added high-resolution HLA genotyping to investigate patterns of TCR occurrence. In the later analysis, no new phenotypic data were used to find candidate immune exposures; instead, reliance was placed on TCR beta sequences and their occurrence across donors. An earlier analysis of 587 of the donors applied high-throughput TCR beta sequencing to assess whether each TCR beta V gene segment acted as functional or pseudogenic. Alongside the repertoire data, information on donor age, sex, ethnicity and CMV serostatus was compiled. Genome-wide SNP genotypes for about 65% of the roughly 700 donors were used in a later genetic analysis, which treated that subset as a discovery cohort. Every discovery cohort repertoire had been produced on one sequencing platform. HLA typing covered class I and class II loci at four-digit resolution. The number of donors typed differed by locus, with 629-630 for A, B, C, DRB1 and DQB1, more than 500 for DQA1, approximately 580 for DPA1, and under 490 for DPB1. Because of strong linkage in the cohort, 5 or 6 DR-DQ haplotypes were treated as single units for association and clustering. Among around 400 genotyped donors of the cohort, an average of approximately 240,000 unique TCR beta nucleotide sequences was sequenced per donor, of which about 19% were non-productive. What the authors observed across the whole study: A further reported finding was that TCR beta sequences accurately predicted the HLA-A and HLA-B alleles for most subjects in the first cohort. In a later analysis, the rate of TCR association differed among HLA loci, with DRB1 alleles having the most associated TCRs and HLA-C alleles having the fewest. The only immune exposure information available for the cohort was CMV serostatus. In an earlier analysis of more than 450 of the donors, most TCR beta V segments were observed in productive rearrangements about 87% or about 30% of the time, broadly matching IMGT annotations. Linkage disequilibrium might explain the correlated functional status among segregating V segments, but an unknown experimental factor could not be ruled out. In this cohort, only TCR beta chains were sequenced, and detectable features were limited by the absence of alpha or paired-chain data. Most TCR sequences were observed very rarely across donors, whereas some public TCRs were present in many individuals. Compared with the approximately 670-donor mean, donors in an Asian-associated ancestry cluster had fewer N-insertions in productive TCRs, according to a later genetic analysis. A later analysis found that HLA-associated TCR beta chains were more clonally expanded and had lower generation probabilities than equally common non-associated chains. Roughly uniform sequencing depth across donors was assumed in presence/absence analyses, although this assumption may not hold. In a later analysis, several top co-occurrence clusters were reported to appear linked to parvovirus B19, influenza, CMV and Epstein-Barr virus. A later genetic analysis associated a missense DCLRE1C variant with V-gene and J-gene trimming of TCR beta chains, and an independent cohort replicated the association. In both the original and validation cohorts, the classifier was reported to diagnose cytomegalovirus status with high specificity and sensitivity. Three of the identified cytomegalovirus-associated TCR beta chains were confirmed in vitro to be specific for cytomegalovirus antigens. When HLA alleles, especially DR and DQ, strongly co-occurred, TCR associations were difficult to assign to individual alleles. A cluster of highly shared sequence variants was judged likely to be a technical artifact of the sequencing pipeline. Specific HLA alleles were associated with 16,951 TCR beta sequences at a false discovery rate of 0.05 in a later analysis. Over 15 rarely observed V segments, including chromosome 9 orphons, were excluded from the earlier analysis of about 500 of the donors because counts were too low. According to a later analysis, most CMV-associated TCR beta chains appeared to be HLA-restricted, and the HLA associations seemed to be driven largely by CMV exposure. Because HLA typing was missing for some donors at each locus, association tests included only the typed subset. In the study, 150 to 200 TCR beta chains were listed as associated with cytomegalovirus. The authors suggested that the approach could potentially be generalized to other disease states and immunological phenotypes.

Library preparation used the immunoSEQ multiplex PCR assay. A mixture of 60 forward primers for TCR Vbeta segments and 13 reverse primers for TCR Jbeta segments was used in the multiplex PCR. Amplification of the CDR3 region of rearranged TCR beta genes was performed with a multiplex PCR assay on genomic DNA. On the Illumina HiSeq System, the amplified TCR beta libraries were sequenced as 87-base-pair reads. As for the original processing: Across the 600 to 700 repertoires, a later analysis counted about 81 million unique TCR beta chains, about 10 million of which were shared by at least two donors. A nearest-neighbor algorithm error-corrected the raw reads and collapsed the reads into unique sequences, merging closely related sequences to remove PCR and sequencing errors. Alignment of CDR3 sequences to IMGT reference sequences was used to assign V, D and J gene segments. For a sequence to be retained, a match of at least six nucleotides to both a V gene segment and a J gene segment was required. A rearrangement counted as productive if the CDR3 had no stop codons and remained in frame with V and J, and every other rearrangement counted as non-productive. CDR3 was defined according to IMGT convention as the region running from the second conserved V-encoded cysteine to the conserved J-encoded phenylalanine. The earlier analysis of about 500 of the donors excluded sequences that lacked an unambiguous match to a single V gene segment. An earlier analysis of a few hundred of the donors classified V segments as functional when productive rearrangements were above 56.7% and as segregating when the standard deviation between donors was above 5%. To diagnose cytomegalovirus status from the catalog of TCR beta chain sequences, a statistical classification framework was built. V and J gene assignment, in a later analysis, came from comparing TCR nucleotide sequences with IMGT/GENE-DB human TR gene sequences. In a later analysis, CDR3 sequences and most-parsimonious VDJ recombination scenarios were assigned using the TCRdist pipeline. A later analysis defined each TCR beta chain by its CDR3 amino acid sequence plus V-gene family, and excluded reads lacking a unique V-gene family. A later analysis removed several hundred highly shared, low-generation-probability nucleotide sequences to deal with suspected cross-contamination and a sequencing artifact. In a later analysis, a clonal expansion index for each public chain was calculated from normalized within-repertoire ranks of inferred template counts. In a later analysis, generation probabilities were computed using a VDJ recombination model fitted to out-of-frame rearrangements, and the results were checked against IGoR. Hypergeometric tests were used in a later analysis to score TCR-TCR, TCR-HLA and TCR-CMV co-occurrence, with a repertoire-size bias correction applied to the TCR pairs. False discovery rates were estimated in a later analysis by permuting HLA or CMV assignments 20 times. A later analysis grouped co-occurring TCRs with DBSCAN, adding TCRdist sequence similarity when clustering within HLA-allele-positive subsets. For co-occurrence clustering, repertoires with fewer than 30,000 or more than 120,000 public chains were excluded, along with a handful of repertoires with anomalous nucleotide sharing. The clones in this table, taken by TCRdb from immuneACCESS, are in-frame only. Not every clone is retained; where verified, under half of the shortfall comes from an unresolved V gene, and the cause of the rest is unknown. Clone size and V and J calls were adopted from that table, with D and trimming inferred from the DNA. The sample table lists about 200,000 clones, approximately 86% of them with a count of one. Clones ranked in the top ten supply around 0.3% of the sample.

This receptor was identified in a woman in her 30s in good health and CMV-seronegative. Sequenced: PBMCs.

This receptor carries the CDR3 CASSAGTGVGLGEQYF. At the DNA level, the sequence is TGTGCCAGCAGCGCCGGGACAGGGGTAGGATTAGGCGAGCAGTACTTC. This receptor chain uses TRBV9 and TRBJ2-7; TRBD1 matches 10 bases in the middle. V has 3 bases trimmed and J has 6 bases trimmed; junction bases matching no gene number 12. The CDR3 sequence holds 16 residues, the cysteine and phenylalanine included. CDR3 DNA is the only sequence kept; it has 48 bases, read in frame from the first base. From the germline V gene, CDR1 is SGDLS and CDR2 is YYNGEE. Full variable domain (CDR3 extended with the reference TRBV9 and TRBJ2-7 proteins): DSGVTQTPKHLITATGQRVTLRCSPRSGDLSVYWYQQSLDQGLQFLIQYYNGEERAKGNILERFSAQQFPDLHSELNLSSLELGDSALYFCASSAGTGVGLGEQYFGPGTRLTVT.